The 15 T cell receptor beta chains listed next were all sequenced from one sample in a study of T cell changes during pregnancy in multiple sclerosis. The assay was immunoSEQ multiplex PCR, and TCRdb's table has in-frame clones only and misses some. The sample contains around 96,000 clones, almost 95% of which appear only once. The sequences come from peripheral blood, collected in the third trimester of pregnancy. Source of these receptors: a female donor with multiple sclerosis, enrolled in a pregnancy study.

The V call is TRBV28, the J call TRBJ2-3; 7 positions agree with TRBD2. There are 13 residues in the CDR3. Trimming removed 10 bases from V and 0 bases from J; junction bases left unmatched: 4. The germline V gene has CDR1 MDHEN and CDR2 SYDVKM. This CDR3 is CAIGRGSTDTQYF. In DNA form, the CDR3 reads TGTGCCATAGGGAGGGGAAGCACAGATACGCAGTATTTT.

The chain is built from TRBV2 and TRBJ1-2, with TRBD1 as a possible D gene (5 bases). The V gene's germline CDR1 is SNHLY and CDR2 FYNNEI. The CDR3 has 14 residues. V lost 2 bases and J 7 bases, leaving 14 bases between the germline ends. CDR3 DNA: TGTGCCAGCAGTGAAATCGACAGCTGGCGTGGCTACACCTTC. It codes for CASSEIDSWRGYTF.

The rearrangement uses TRBV28 and TRBJ2-3; 7 nucleotides agree with TRBD1. The CDR3 runs to 16 residues. After removal of 2 bases from V and 5 bases from J, the junction contained 10 bases not matched to a gene. CDR1 and CDR2 (germline): MDHEN, SYDVKM. The CDR3 loop reads CASSLPLQGGIDTQYF. The DNA of the CDR3 is TGTGCCAGCAGTTTACCCCTACAAGGGGGCATAGATACGCAGTATTTT.

Only one count was recorded for this clone. The chain is built from TRBV30 and TRBJ2-1, with D unresolved. The CDR3 is made up of 13 amino acids. Looked up from germline, CDR1 is GTSNPN and CDR2 is SVGIG (reference sequence). With 0 bases removed from V and 7 bases from J, the gap between germline ends came to 10 bases. The CDR3 bases are TGTGCCTGGAGTGTGCGACTTGGGAATGAGCAGTTCTTC. This encodes CAWSVRLGNEQFF.

The chain recombines TRBV2 with TRBJ2-3; 8 nucleotides match TRBD1. With 6 bases clipped from V and 6 bases from J, the junction kept 5 bases outside the gene matches. The V gene's germline CDR1 is SNHLY and CDR2 FYNNEI. The CDR3 is 13 amino acids. For the CDR3, the DNA is TGTGCCAGCAGACGCAGGGGGCGGGATACGCAGTATTTT. It translates to CASRRRGRDTQYF.

The chain carries TRBV19 and TRBJ1-5; TRBD1 might be the D (5 bases). With 8 bases removed from V and 4 bases from J, the gap between germline ends came to 15 bases. Germline V lookup: CDR1 LNHDA, CDR2 SQIVND (reference sequence). This CDR3 has 14 amino acids. CDR3 residues: CASGGNGGNQPQHF. The CDR3 DNA sequence: TGTGCCAGTGGCGGAAACGGGGGAAATCAGCCCCAGCATTTT.

The chain has TRBV5-6 and TRBJ2-7, with TRBD2 matching 7 bases. The CDR3 runs to 17 residues. J lost 3 bases, V lost 1 base, and 13 bases had no gene match. The germline gives CDR1 SGHDT, CDR2 YYEEEE. As DNA, the CDR3 is TGTGCCAGCAGCTTGTTGACCCTAGCGGATAGTAACTACGAGCAGTACTTC. Protein: CASSLLTLADSNYEQYF.

The V gene is TRBV7-9, the J gene TRBJ2-6; D perhaps matches TRBD1 (6 bases). With 5 bases removed from V and 0 bases from J, the gap between germline ends came to 20 bases. CDR3 length: 19 amino acids. Germline CDR1 and CDR2: SEHNR and FQNEAQ (reference sequence). The CDR3 sequence is CASSTQGQRMDSGANVLTF. Written as DNA, the CDR3 is TGTGCCAGCAGCACTCAGGGACAAAGAATGGACTCTGGGGCCAACGTCCTGACTTTC.

The chain links TRBV11-2 to TRBJ2-7; no definite D call. The CDR3 loop spans 15 amino acids. Germline V CDR1 and CDR2: SGHAT, FQNNGV. V gave up 2 bases and J gave up 0 bases, with 11 bases separating them. CDR3 loop: CASSLLTRSSYEQYF. CDR3 sequence (DNA): TGTGCCAGCAGCTTACTCACTCGGTCCTCCTACGAGCAGTACTTC. The full variable domain, with the rest looked up from reference TRBV11-2 and TRBJ2-7, is EAGVAQSPRYKIIEKRQSVAFWCNPISGHATLYWYQQILGQGPKLLIQFQNNGVVDDSQLPKDRFSAERLKGVDSTLKIQPAKLEDSAVYLCASSLLTRSSYEQYFGPGTRLTVT.

The rearrangement uses TRBV27 and TRBJ1-2; perhaps TRBD1 as D (6 bases). The V end was cut by 6 bases, the J end by 8 bases, with 19 bases between. CDR1 MNHEY and CDR2 SMNVEV come from the germline V gene (reference sequence). This CDR3 contains 14 residues. CDR3 in amino acids: CASSPQSRGSGYTF. Here the CDR3 DNA reads TGTGCCAGCAGCCCTCAATCCAGGGGCTCGGGCTACACCTTC.

J is TRBJ1-2 and V is TRBV18, with TRBD1 matching 7 bases. Unmatched junction bases numbered 4, after V lost 0 bases and J lost 6 bases. The germline V gene has CDR1 KGHSH and CDR2 LQKENI. The CDR3 has 14 amino acids. CDR3 DNA: TGTGCCAGCTCACCACCGGACAGGACGAATGGCTACACCTTC. Translated: CASSPPDRTNGYTF.

The chain is built from TRBV7-9 and TRBJ2-7; 7 nucleotides match TRBD2. CDR1 is SEHNR and CDR2 is FQNEAQ in the germline V gene (reference sequence). This CDR3 contains 14 residues. J lost 5 bases, V lost 5 bases, and 9 bases had no gene match. CDR3 loop: CASSNQKLANEQYF. CDR3 coding DNA: TGTGCCAGCAGCAACCAAAAACTAGCGAACGAGCAGTACTTC. The variable domain in full, completed from reference TRBV7-9 and TRBJ2-7, reads DTGVSQNPRHKITKRGQNVTFRCDPISEHNRLYWYRQTLGQGPEFLTYFQNEAQLEKSRLLSDRFSAERPKGSFSTLEIQRTEQGDSAMYLCASSNQKLANEQYFGPGTRLTVT.

This clone was counted a single time. The same CDR3 arises from other DNA sequences in this sample as well. The gene calls are TRBV19 and TRBJ1-1; D remains ambiguous. The CDR3 consists of 12 residues. Looked up from germline, CDR1 is LNHDA and CDR2 is SQIVND (reference sequence). Trimming shortened V by 2 bases and J by 1 base, and 2 bases separated the two germline ends. Written as DNA, the CDR3 is TGTGCCAGTAGTATACAGAACACTGAAGCTTTCTTT. This gives the protein CASSIQNTEAFF.

The chain uses TRBV11-2 and TRBJ2-7; TRBD2 matches 12 bases. Germline V gene data show CDR1 as SGHAT and CDR2 as FQNNGV. The V gene end was trimmed by 6 bases and the J gene end by 9 bases; junction bases not matched to a gene: 9. The CDR3 has 14 residues. CDR3 DNA: TGTGCCAGCAGGGGGAGGACTAGCGGGAACTGGCAGTACTTC. This translates into CASRGRTSGNWQYF.

This clone has just a few counts. This chain joins TRBV2 and TRBJ1-2; 7 bases are shared with TRBD1. The V gene's germline CDR1 is SNHLY and CDR2 FYNNEI. V lost 5 bases and J lost 3; bases outside the gene matches: 9. This CDR3 is built from 15 residues. The CDR3, as DNA: TGTGCCAGCAGTCCACGGGACAGATTCGACTATGGCTACACCTTC. It translates to CASSPRDRFDYGYTF.